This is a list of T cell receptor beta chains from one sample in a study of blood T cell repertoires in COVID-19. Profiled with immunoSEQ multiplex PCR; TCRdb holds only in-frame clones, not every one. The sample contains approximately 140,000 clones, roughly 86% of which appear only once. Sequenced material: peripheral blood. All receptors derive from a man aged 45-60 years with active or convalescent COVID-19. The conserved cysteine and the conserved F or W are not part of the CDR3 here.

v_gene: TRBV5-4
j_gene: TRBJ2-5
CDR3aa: ASSFGGGGYQETQY

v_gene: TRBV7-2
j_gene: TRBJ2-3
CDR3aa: ASSWTGSGTDTQY

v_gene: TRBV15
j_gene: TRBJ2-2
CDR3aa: ATSRERNTGELF

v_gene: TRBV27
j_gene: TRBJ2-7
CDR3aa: ASSFRLGASEQY

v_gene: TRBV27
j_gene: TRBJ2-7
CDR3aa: ASRSSGLSYEQY

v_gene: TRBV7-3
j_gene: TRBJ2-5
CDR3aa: ASSIDRGETQY

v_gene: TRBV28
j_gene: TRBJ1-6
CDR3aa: ASREGSPLH

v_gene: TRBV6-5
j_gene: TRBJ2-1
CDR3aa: ASSYLRTLNNEQF

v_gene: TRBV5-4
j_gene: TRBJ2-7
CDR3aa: ASSLALSSYEQY

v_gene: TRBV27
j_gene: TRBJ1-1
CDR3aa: ASSAPGNYVDTEAF

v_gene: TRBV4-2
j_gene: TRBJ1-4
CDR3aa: ASSQDRGGSEKLF

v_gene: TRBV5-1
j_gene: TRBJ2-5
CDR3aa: ASSPGLAEYQETQY

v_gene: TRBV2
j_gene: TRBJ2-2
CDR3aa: ASGGDKPGELF

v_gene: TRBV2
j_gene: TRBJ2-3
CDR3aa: ASARWAGNTDTQY

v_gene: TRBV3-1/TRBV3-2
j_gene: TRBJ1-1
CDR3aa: ASSHRDRGPNTEAF

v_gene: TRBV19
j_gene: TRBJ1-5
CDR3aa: ASSIPGQPQPQH